Listed here are 16 T cell receptor beta chains from one sample, sequenced in a study of blood T cell repertoires in COVID-19. The data were produced by immunoSEQ multiplex PCR, yet TCRdb's version contains in-frame clones alone and is incomplete. Of fewer than 300,000 clones listed, 90% are singletons. The sample taken for sequencing was PBMCs or T cells enriched from blood (not recorded which). Receptors originate from a woman in her thirties who had recovered from COVID-19.

The genes are TRBV30 and TRBJ1-5, with unresolved D. The CDR3 consists of 13 residues. CDR1 GTSNPN and CDR2 SVGIG come from the germline V gene (reference sequence). Between the trimmed V and J ends, which lost 1 base and 3 bases, there was a span of 7 bases. CDR3 bases: TGTGCCTGGAGTGAGCACGACAATCAGCCCCAGCATTTT. Translating it yields CAWSEHDNQPQHF.

The V and J genes are TRBV7-2 and TRBJ2-5, with 7 nucleotides matching TRBD1. With V trimmed by 7 bases and J by 4 bases, 6 bases remained unmatched. The CDR3 length is 13 residues. Germline V gene data show CDR1 as SGHTA and CDR2 as FQGNSA. The CDR3 nucleotides read TGTGCCAGCAACATCGACAGGGTAGAGACCCAGTACTTC. The encoded protein is CASNIDRVETQYF.

The V gene is TRBV7-2, the J gene TRBJ2-7, with D maybe TRBD1 (5 bases). The CDR3 contains 12 residues. Per the germline V gene, CDR1 is SGHTA and CDR2 is FQGNSA. V shed 5 bases and J shed 7 bases, with 12 bases lying between them. The CDR3 nucleotides read TGTGCCAGCAGCCTCAGGGTGTCTGAGCAGTACTTC. This gives the protein CASSLRVSEQYF. The full variable domain, completed using reference TRBV7-2 and TRBJ2-7, is GAGVSQSPSNKVTEKGKDVELRCDPISGHTALYWYRQSLGQGLEFLIYFQGNSAPDKSGLPSDRFSAERTGGSVSTLTIQRTQQEDSAVYLCASSLRVSEQYFGPGTRLTVT.

V and J are TRBV15 and TRBJ2-1, with D possibly TRBD2 on 6 matching bases. Trimming removed 7 bases at V and 1 base at J, with 11 bases between. From germline, CDR1 is LNHNV and CDR2 YYDKDF (reference sequence). The CDR3 has 14 residues. The CDR3 bases are TGTGCCACCAAGCGCGGGACGTCCTACAATGAGCAGTTCTTC. Its protein product is CATKRGTSYNEQFF.

The chain uses TRBV10-3 and TRBJ2-5, with 7 positions matching TRBD2. V was pared by 3 bases and J by 5 bases, with 6 bases of the junction left unmatched. The germline V gene encodes CDR1 ENHRY and CDR2 SYGVKD. This CDR3 has 14 amino acids. CDR3 sequence (DNA): TGTGCCATCAGTGACCCCGGGGGGACGGAGACCCAGTACTTC. It codes for CAISDPGGTETQYF.

This clone has more than one count but fewer than ten. The rearrangement uses TRBV7-9 and TRBJ1-2; no clear D gene. The CDR3 sequence is 13 residues long. Germline-derived CDR1 and CDR2 are SEHNR and FQNEAQ (reference sequence). Trimming stripped 5 bases from V and 8 bases from J, with 15 bases between. The CDR3 region is CASSPLGVPGYTF. The DNA of the CDR3 is TGTGCCAGCAGCCCCCTGGGAGTTCCCGGCTACACCTTC. Looking up the rest from reference TRBV7-9 and TRBJ1-2 gives the full variable domain: DTGVSQNPRHKITKRGQNVTFRCDPISEHNRLYWYRQTLGQGPEFLTYFQNEAQLEKSRLLSDRFSAERPKGSFSTLEIQRTEQGDSAMYLCASSPLGVPGYTFGSGTRLTVV.

The V and J genes are TRBV21-1 and TRBJ2-3; whether TRBD2, the table's D call, matches the DNA was not checked. TRBV21-1 is assigned pseudogene status. This CDR3 has 15 residues. The CDR3 nucleotides are TGTGCCAGCAGCACCGGGACTAGTGTCACAGATACGCAGTATTTT. Translating it yields CASSTGTSVTDTQYF.

This rearrangement joins TRBV6-2 or TRBV6-3 to TRBJ1-1; no reliable D call. The CDR3 runs 10 residues. V was trimmed by 4 bases and J by 6 bases, leaving 3 bases between them. Germline assignment: CDR1 MNHEY and CDR2 SVGEGT. CDR3 amino acids: CASSSSEAFF. CDR3 sequence (DNA): TGTGCCAGCAGTTCGTCTGAAGCTTTCTTT.

V and J are TRBV28 and TRBJ2-3, with TRBD1 matching 8 bases. Germline V CDR1 and CDR2: MDHEN, SYDVKM. The CDR3 extends over 17 amino acids. Trimming cost V 4 bases and J 1 base; bases outside gene matches: 10. CDR3 nucleotides: TGTGCCAGCAGTTCATGGACAGGGACGGGGGGCACAGATACGCAGTATTTT. This codes for CASSSWTGTGGTDTQYF.

The chain uses TRBV18 and TRBJ2-1; possibly TRBD1 for D (5 bases). The CDR3 is made up of 14 amino acids. Germline assignment: CDR1 KGHSH and CDR2 LQKENI. The germline V and J ends were trimmed by 1 base and 6 bases, with 10 bases remaining between them. This CDR3 is CASSPRGQTNEQFF. As DNA, the CDR3 is TGTGCCAGCTCACCACGGGGCCAGACCAATGAGCAGTTCTTC. The complete variable domain, with remaining parts taken from reference TRBV18 and TRBJ2-1, reads NAGVMQNPRHLVRRRGQEARLRCSPMKGHSHVYWYRQLPEEGLKFMVYLQKENIIDESGMPKERFSAEFPKEGPSILRIQQVVRGDSAAYFCASSPRGQTNEQFFGPGTRLTVL.

The rearrangement links TRBV6-2 or TRBV6-3 to TRBJ1-5; 9 positions match TRBD1. Trimming at V came to 5 bases and at J to 5 bases, leaving 7 bases not matched to a gene. Germline CDR1 and CDR2: MNHEY and SVGEGT. The CDR3 contains 15 residues. DNA of the CDR3: TGTGCCAGCAGTCCGACAGGGGGAAAGCATCAGCCCCAGCATTTT. This gives the protein CASSPTGGKHQPQHF.

V and J are TRBV7-2 and TRBJ2-5, with 7 bases matching TRBD1. J was trimmed by 4 bases and V by 8 bases; bases with no gene match: 10. Germline CDR1 SGHTA, CDR2 FQGNSA. The CDR3 has 14 amino acids. CDR3 coding DNA: TGTGCCAGCGGAAGGGGGCGCTTGGTAGAGACCCAGTACTTC. Its translation: CASGRGRLVETQYF.

The chain carries TRBV19 and TRBJ2-1; D is possibly TRBD2 (6 bases). Trimming took off 5 bases at V and 8 bases at J, with 13 bases between the two ends. CDR3 size: 13 residues. Germline lookup yields CDR1 LNHDA and CDR2 SQIVND (reference sequence). The CDR3 bases are TGTGCCAGTAGTCCGACTAGATGGGATGAGCAGTTCTTC. Amino acid sequence: CASSPTRWDEQFF.

The chain couples TRBV5-6 to TRBJ1-1; 9 bases are shared with TRBD1. The CDR3 totals 16 residues. Per germline, CDR1 SGHDT and CDR2 YYEEEE. The V segment lost 0 bases and the J segment 4 bases; nucleotides outside the gene matches: 7. Here the CDR3 DNA reads TGTGCCAGCAGCTTGGTTCTCGGACAGGGGATCACTGAAGCTTTCTTT. Its translation is CASSLVLGQGITEAFF.

The chain links TRBV5-6 to TRBJ2-1, with TRBD1 matching over 8 bases. J was trimmed by 3 bases and V by 4 bases; bases with no gene match: 6. Germline values: CDR1 SGHDT, CDR2 YYEEEE. The CDR3 is 15 residues long. CDR3 DNA: TGTGCCAGCAGCCTGGGGACAGGATTCTACAATGAGCAGTTCTTC. Protein: CASSLGTGFYNEQFF.

The rearrangement links TRBV28 to TRBJ2-5; 10 bases match TRBD2. The germline gives CDR1 MDHEN, CDR2 SYDVKM. J gave up 5 bases and V 5 bases, and 11 bases lay outside the gene matches. This CDR3 spans 16 amino acids. CDR3 nucleotides: TGTGCCAGCAGTCCAAGGGGGACTAGCGACTCGGAGACCCAGTACTTC. Translation: CASSPRGTSDSETQYF.